The clone carrying this T cell receptor beta chain was picked up a small number of times. Time point in this sample: patch test 1, 2 weeks after DPC sensitization. Treatment specified: therapeutic diphenylcyclopropenone sensitization with weekly scalp DPC. The data derive from a study of human T cells and chemical hapten exposure. The ends lost 4 bases at V and 3 bases at J; junction bases unmatched: 4. The CDR3 has 14 residues. Germline V CDR1 and CDR2: SGHRS, YFSETQ. TCRdb fed the RACE reads into MiXCR, producing one record per CDR3 protein. Found here are 150,000 to 200,000 distinct CDR3 sequences, about 15% of them singletons; the top ten hold about 1.8%.

The TCR sequence derives from a woman aged 30 to 39 with alopecia areata. Some clones in this sample may be carry-over from other donors' samples. The chain uses TRBV5-1 and TRBJ1-5; 7 bases line up with TRBD1. Source: whole blood, taken in connection with sensitization to the hapten diphenylcyclopropenone (DPC). The CDR3 nucleotides read TGCGCCAGCAGCCGGGACAGCCCCAATCAGCCCCAGCATTTT. This translates into CASSRDSPNQPQHF.